This is a list of T cell receptor beta chains from one sample in a study of blood T cell repertoires in COVID-19. Sequencing used immunoSEQ multiplex PCR; TCRdb keeps in-frame clones, though not all of them. The repertoire has under 200,000 clones, 74% of them found once; the top ten carry about 3%. Sequenced sample: peripheral blood. Source of these receptors: an elderly woman with acute or convalescent COVID-19. Each CDR3 is given with its conserved first and last residue. The D gene is left open where the match is weak. Rows give clone size only sometimes, using once, few, many, or a class for an expanded clone.

>TRBV12-3/TRBV12-4|-|TRBJ1-2|-
TGTGCCAGCAGTTCACGGGGAAACTATGGCTACACCTTC
CASSSRGNYGYTF
>TRBV7-2|few|TRBJ1-2|-
TGTGCCAGCAGCATAGGACAGCCAACTAACTATGGCTACACCTTC
CASSIGQPTNYGYTF
>TRBV25-1|-|TRBJ2-5|TRBD1
TGTGCCAGCGACAGGGGTGGGACCCAGTACTTC
CASDRGGTQYF
>TRBV11-3|-|TRBJ1-1|-
TGTGCCAGCAGCTTAGACGCAGGGAACACTGAAGCTTTCTTT
CASSLDAGNTEAFF
>TRBV4-1|large|TRBJ2-1|-
TGCGCCAGCAGCCACACGGGACTCACTTACAATGAGCAGTTCTTC
CASSHTGLTYNEQFF
>TRBV7-9|-|TRBJ2-2|-
TGTGCCAGCACCTTTCCCAGGACAACCGGGGAGCTGTTTTTT
CASTFPRTTGELFF
>TRBV5-1|-|TRBJ2-2|-
TGCGCCAGCAGCTTAGCAGGGGCGGGCACCGGGGAGCTGTTTTTT
CASSLAGAGTGELFF
>TRBV19|-|TRBJ1-3|TRBD1
TGTGCCAGTAGTATTGGGGACAGAATATCTGGAAACACCATATATTTT
CASSIGDRISGNTIYF
>TRBV28|-|TRBJ2-5|-
TGTGCCAGCAGTTCCGGACTTTTCCCAGAGACCCAGTACTTC
CASSSGLFPETQYF
>TRBV27|-|TRBJ2-7|-
TGTGCCAGCAGTTTACAGGGGGGAGGCTACGAGCAGTACTTC
CASSLQGGGYEQYF
>TRBV5-4|-|TRBJ2-1|TRBD2
TGTGCCAGCAGCTCTCTAGCGGGAACCTCCTACAATGAGCAGTTCTTC
CASSSLAGTSYNEQFF
>TRBV6-2/TRBV6-3|-|TRBJ1-4|TRBD1
TGTGCCAGCAGCGCTGACAGGGTGCGGGAAAAACTGTTTTTT
CASSADRVREKLFF
>TRBV4-2|-|TRBJ2-1|-
TGTGCCAGCAGCCAAGATCCTAGCTTCGATGAGCAGTTCTTC
CASSQDPSFDEQFF
>TRBV19|-|TRBJ2-2|TRBD1
TGTGCCAGTAGTATAACAGGGGGTACCGGGGAGCTGTTTTTT
CASSITGGTGELFF
>TRBV6-1|-|TRBJ1-3|-
TGTGCCAGCAGTGTTCAGAGACAGAGCCACTCTGGAAACACCATATATTTT
CASSVQRQSHSGNTIYF
>TRBV18|once|TRBJ2-3|-
TGTGCCAGCTCACCAGGGGGCAAGGGCACAGATACGCAGTATTTT
CASSPGGKGTDTQYF
>TRBV7-2|-|TRBJ2-5|-
TGTGCCAGCAGCCTGTGGGGGGAAGTAGGGGAGACCCAGTACTTC
CASSLWGEVGETQYF
>TRBV4-1|many|TRBJ1-5|-
TGCGCCAGCAGTCGAGACTCATACAATCAGCCCCAGCATTTT
CASSRDSYNQPQHF
>TRBV11-3|-|TRBJ1-4|-
TGTGCCAGCAGCTTATCAGGGGCCGATGAAAAACTGTTTTTT
CASSLSGADEKLFF
>TRBV10-1|-|TRBJ2-1|-
TGCGCCAGCAGTGAAACACAATACAATGAGCAGTTCTTC
CASSETQYNEQFF
>TRBV7-9|-|TRBJ2-7|TRBD2
TGTGCCAGCAGCTTGGGCCTAGCGGGAGTAGGAAACTACGAGCAGTACTTC
CASSLGLAGVGNYEQYF
>TRBV25-1|-|TRBJ2-7|TRBD1
TGTGCCAGCAGTGAATTTTCCGGGACAGGGGCCACCTACGAGCAGTACTTC
CASSEFSGTGATYEQYF
>TRBV28|many|TRBJ2-7|TRBD2
TGTGCCAGCAGTTTCCCTTTCCGGACTAGCGGGGCCTACGAGCAGTACTTC
CASSFPFRTSGAYEQYF
>TRBV5-1|few|TRBJ2-5|-
TGCGCCAGCAGCTTGGAATGGGGTAGGGGAGAGACCCAGTACTTC
CASSLEWGRGETQYF
>TRBV19|-|TRBJ2-7|-
TGTCTCGGGGAGTCCGAGGCCCACGAGCAGTACTTC
CLGESEAHEQYF
>TRBV28|once|TRBJ2-7|TRBD2
TGTGCCAGCAGTTCACACCGGGACTACTCCTACGAGCAGTACTTC
CASSSHRDYSYEQYF
>TRBV5-4|once|TRBJ1-4|TRBD1
TGTGCCAGCAGCACGGGACAGGGAAGATCAAATGAAAAACTGTTTTTT
CASSTGQGRSNEKLFF
>TRBV5-1|-|TRBJ2-1|-
TGCGCCAGCAGCACGCAGTCTTCCAATGAGCAGTTCTTC
CASSTQSSNEQFF
>TRBV9|-|TRBJ2-1|-
TGTGCCAGCAGCGGTTGGAGCTCCTACAATGAGCAGTTCTTC
CASSGWSSYNEQFF
>TRBV20-1|-|TRBJ2-5|TRBD2
TGCAGTGCTAGGTGGGGGGGGGCCCAGTACTTC
CSARWGGAQYF
>TRBV7-2|-|TRBJ2-7|-
TGTGCCAGCAGCTACGCGCCGGGGTCCTACGAGCAGTACTTC
CASSYAPGSYEQYF
>TRBV27|few|TRBJ1-6|-
TGTGCCAGCAGTTTACGCAGGGTTAACTCACCCCTCCACTTT
CASSLRRVNSPLHF
>TRBV28|-|TRBJ2-7|TRBD1
TGTGCCAGCACCTCGGGACAGAGCTCCTACGAGCAGTACTTC
CASTSGQSSYEQYF
>TRBV6-5|-|TRBJ1-2|-
TGTGCCAGCAGTTACTTAGGCAGGGGTAACTATGGCTACACCTTC
CASSYLGRGNYGYTF
>TRBV7-9|-|TRBJ2-7|-
TGTGCCAGCAGCCCTCGGATCCGGGACAACCGCTACGAGCAGTACTTC
CASSPRIRDNRYEQYF
>TRBV7-2|-|TRBJ2-5|-
TGTGCCAGCAGGCGGAGAGAGACCCAGTACTTC
CASRRRETQYF
>TRBV12-1|-|TRBJ2-1|-
TGTGCCAGCAGCTTTATCCAGGGGGCCCATGAGCAGTTCTTC
CASSFIQGAHEQFF